This T cell receptor (beta chain) emerged from a study of identical twins. The study's findings and limits: Conclusions leaned on cross-sectional statistical analysis and did not track the same donors over time. Researchers reported weaker excess twin sharing in beta out-of-frame sequences.

TCRdb called the 5' RACE reads again in MiXCR, with one record for every CDR3 protein. The sample has over 500,000 distinct CDR3 sequences, less than 25% seen once. In regard to this clonotype: What it binds is not known.

The ends were cut back, 7 bases at V and 1 base at J, with 12 bases in the middle. From germline, CDR1 is MNHNS and CDR2 SASEGT. This CDR3 is built from 14 residues. The data were also submitted as part of a second study, on T cells expressing NK-cell markers. This second study says: Of the CD8+ T cells in 5 to 7 donors, roughly 1.0-7.5% belonged to dominant NKG2C+ clonotypes. HCMV specificity of the expanded NKG2C+ T cell clones was not established.

The chain links TRBV6-1 to TRBJ2-3; D could derive from TRBD1 or TRBD2 (5 bases each). Sequenced: CD4+ T cells sorted from blood. The clonotype comes from a woman younger than 30 in good health. The DNA for the CDR3 is TGTGCCAGCAAATCCGGGGCCGGCACAGATACGCAGTATTTT. Encoded protein: CASKSGAGTDTQYF.